A single TCR beta chain is shown here with its context. Its antigen target is currently unknown. Base qualities were left out, and no much larger clone turns up one base away. The data belong to a study of regulatory T cells in long-lasting Graves disease (dated by TCRdb to about 2021). Some background on the complete study: Persistent Graves' disease was defined as persistently positive TSH receptor autoantibodies together with antithyroid drug treatment for over 5 years. Patients with persistent Graves' disease were compared with patients with newly diagnosed Graves' disease using TCR sequencing and RNA sequencing of peripheral blood. The study took place in China and was registered as a clinical trial. A total of 33 samples were covered by TCR sequencing, comprising 13 persistent and roughly 20 newly diagnosed Graves' disease patients. Antithyroid drugs had been taken for approximately 10 years on average by persistent Graves' disease patients in the clinical cohort. Study-level results and caveats: A larger number of public clonotypes was shared among persistent patients (over 2,500) than among newly diagnosed patients (roughly 930). Only the TCR beta chain was sequenced and analyzed. Lower TCR Shannon entropy and fewer highly expanded clones were observed in persistent Graves' disease patients than in newly diagnosed patients, which suggested clonal expansion. The study examined only peripheral blood because the primary lesion, thyroid tissue, could not be accessed. The small sample size was acknowledged by the authors as a limitation that may reduce accuracy.

In the paper's terms, the time point label means: persistent/refractory GD, antithyroid drugs over 5 years with positive TRAb. For both TCR sequencing and RNA sequencing, RNA was extracted from PBMCs in TRIzol. Graves' disease was diagnosed according to American Thyroid Association guidelines. The patients came from an endocrinology department in Xi'an, China. From each patient, approximately 9 milliliters of peripheral blood was collected into an EDTA anticoagulant tube. Ficoll Paque Plus density gradient separation was used to isolate PBMCs, and no further T cell sorting was done. An Agilent 2100 Bioanalyzer and agarose gel were used to assess RNA quality, and a NanoDrop 2000 was used to measure RNA concentration. The library was produced with multiplex PCR. Reads for this sample came from an Illumina HiSeq 4000. TCR beta libraries were built with iRepertoire HTBI primers and Arm-PCR amplification of CDR3 regions. PCR products were gel purified before sequencing. The paper's processing steps were these. Gene usage analysis of CDR3 amino acid clonotypes relied on the roughly 58 TRBV and 14 TRBJ segments identified across samples. COPE and FqMerger were used to merge filtered high-quality paired reads into contigs. BLAST was used to align contigs to IMGT TRBV, TRBD and TRBJ reference genes, and CDR3 was defined according to IMGT. Highly expanded clones were defined as clonotypes with a frequency above 0.1%. Repertoire diversity was measured by Shannon entropy, and V-J evenness by the Gini coefficient. Clonotypes shared by more than one individual were considered public. TCRdb handled the public reads itself, with Q25 trimming in fastp and clone calling in MiXCR, and kept productive beta chains. Each entry merges the rows of one CDR3 protein and shows their most common DNA and genes. In this record, the V and J calls reflect TCRdb's handling and not the investigators' own analysis. The sample table contains some 450,000 distinct CDR3 sequences; only one count was recorded for 20% to 30% of them. Jointly, the top ten make up roughly 28% of the sample.

This sequence was found in a female donor with Graves disease. The sequencing used peripheral blood mononuclear cells (PBMCs), collected when the disease was refractory, from a patient treated with antithyroid drugs.

The DNA sequence follows: TGTGCCAGCGGCCCATCAGCAGGCCAAGAGACCCAGTACTTC. Its translation is CASGPSAGQETQYF. Here the chain combines TRBV7-2 and TRBJ2-5; the D gene lacks a confident call. CDR1 and CDR2 were assigned from the germline V gene as SGHTA and FQGNSA. The cysteine opens and the phenylalanine closes a CDR3 of 14 amino acids. Here the CDR3 DNA is all that survives: 42 bases in frame from base 1. V is clipped by 8 bases and J by 1 base, and the sequence between their germline boundaries is 14 bases long.